This T cell receptor (beta chain) was found in a study of cytomegalovirus exposure and HLA in healthy donors. Germline V lookup: CDR1 GTSNPN, CDR2 SVGIG (reference sequence). Trimming removed 1 base at V and 2 bases at J, with 9 bases between. The CDR3 runs to 14 residues. Amplification used 60 Vbeta primers and 13 Jbeta primers. The assay was immunoSEQ multiplex PCR, and TCRdb's table has in-frame clones only and misses some. The sample consists of 120,000 to 150,000 clones, roughly 73% of them appearing once. The material sequenced was PBMCs. V is TRBV30 and J is TRBJ2-1; D gene unclear. The sequence was obtained from a human donor in good health. The CDR3 DNA is TGTGCCTGGAGTGGCCTGTCGGCCTACAATGAGCAGTTCTTC. This gives the protein CAWSGLSAYNEQFF. The complete variable domain, with remaining parts taken from reference TRBV30 and TRBJ2-1, reads SQTIHQWPATLVQPVGSPLSLECTVEGTSNPNLYWYRQAAGRGLQLLFYSVGIGQISSEVPQNLSASRPQDRQFILSSKKLLLSDSGFYLCAWSGLSAYNEQFFGPGTRLTVL.